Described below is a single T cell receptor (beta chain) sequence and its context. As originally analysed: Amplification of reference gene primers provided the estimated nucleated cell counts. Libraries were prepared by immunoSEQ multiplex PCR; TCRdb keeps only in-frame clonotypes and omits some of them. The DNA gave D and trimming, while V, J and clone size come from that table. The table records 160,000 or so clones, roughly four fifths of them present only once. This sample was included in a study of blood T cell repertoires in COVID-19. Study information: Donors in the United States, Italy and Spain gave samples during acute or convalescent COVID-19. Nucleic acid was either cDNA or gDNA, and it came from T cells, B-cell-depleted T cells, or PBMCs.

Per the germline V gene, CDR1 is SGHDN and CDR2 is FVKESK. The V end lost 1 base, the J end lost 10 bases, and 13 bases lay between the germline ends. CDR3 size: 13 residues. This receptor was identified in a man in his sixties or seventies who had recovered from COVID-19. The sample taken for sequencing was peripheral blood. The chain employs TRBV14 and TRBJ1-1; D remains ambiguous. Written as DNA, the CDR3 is TGTGCCAGCAGCCAAGTCGACCTGGGAGTAGCTTTCTTT. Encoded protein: CASSQVDLGVAFF.